The TCR beta chain under discussion was sequenced for a study of T cell responses to AZD1222 COVID-19 vaccine. With regard to this clone: Its specificity is unknown.

This CDR3 has 13 residues. In germline, CDR1 is MNHNY, CDR2 SVGAGI (reference sequence). V was shortened by 7 bases and J by 4 bases, with 11 bases between the two germline ends. Findings of the study overall: Seropositive at baseline were only a handful of AZD1222 recipients.

Measured with immunoSEQ multiplex PCR; TCRdb has only the in-frame clones, and not every one. The table records about 190,000 clones, around 90% of them present only once. The chain employs TRBV6-6 and TRBJ1-5; no firm D call. The sample in question was peripheral blood, obtained 28 days after the second dose of the MenACWY control vaccine. The origin of this receptor is an adult who received the MenACWY meningococcal vaccine as a control. As DNA, the CDR3 is TGTGCCAGCAAGAACCGATTAAATCAGCCCCAGCATTTT. Encoded protein: CASKNRLNQPQHF.